The 29 T cell receptor beta chains reported below all come from one sample, sequenced in a study of T cell repertoires in cytomegalovirus infection. TCRdb called the reads again in MiXCR, with one record for every CDR3 protein. The sample includes roughly 180,000 distinct CDR3 sequences, roughly a sixth seen only once; the top ten take around 27%. The sequenced material came from CD8+ T cells from PBMCs. The receptors come from a human donor in good health (CMV status not recorded). Some clones in this sample may be carry-over from other donors' samples.

The J gene is TRBJ1-1, the V gene TRBV4-1, with D possibly being TRBD1 (5 bases). In germline, CDR1 is MGHRA, CDR2 YSYEKL. This CDR3 comprises 11 residues. The ends were cut back, 2 bases at V and 12 bases at J, with 10 bases in the middle. The CDR3 here is CASSQPGGSFF. CDR3 nucleotide sequence: TGCGCCAGCAGCCAACCGGGGGGGTCTTTCTTT.

The V and J genes are TRBV2 and TRBJ2-1, with D tentatively TRBD2 (6 bases). The CDR3 is 14 amino acids. Germline V gene sequence: CDR1 SNHLY, CDR2 FYNNEI. V was shortened by 4 bases and J by 2 bases, with 9 bases between the two germline ends. CDR3 protein: CASSGTGAYNEQFF. The CDR3 bases are TGTGCCAGCAGTGGCACGGGGGCCTACAATGAGCAGTTCTTC.

This clonotype was seen a few times. This rearrangement joins TRBV9 to TRBJ2-7, with D possibly TRBD1 on 6 matching bases. This CDR3 comprises 14 residues. Germline CDR1 and CDR2: SGDLS and YYNGEE. Trimming pared 0 bases from V and 2 bases from J, leaving 9 bases between. The DNA for the CDR3 is TGTGCCAGCAGCGTAGGTGGGGACACCTACGAGCAGTACTTC. This sequence encodes CASSVGGDTYEQYF.

This clonotype showed up many times. This chain connects TRBV6-5 to TRBJ1-1; the D gene is possibly TRBD1 (5 bases). The ends were cut back, 5 bases at V and 0 bases at J, with 10 bases in the middle. Germline CDR1 MNHEY, CDR2 SVGAGI. The CDR3 loop spans 14 amino acids. CDR3 sequence (DNA): TGTGCCAGCAGTGGGGACGAATTGAACACTGAAGCTTTCTTT. The encoded protein is CASSGDELNTEAFF.

Only a few counts were recorded for this clonotype. The chain recombines TRBV12-3 or TRBV12-4 with TRBJ1-6, with a tentative D call TRBD1 (5 bases). Trimming stripped 7 bases from V and 10 bases from J, with 14 bases between. The CDR3 sequence is 13 residues long. In nucleotides, the CDR3 is TGTGCCAGCACCCTGGGGGTGAGGTCACCCCTCCACTTT. As protein: CASTLGVRSPLHF.

This chain connects TRBV7-9 to TRBJ1-6, with 8 bases identical to TRBD1. The CDR3 has 15 amino acids. Germline values: CDR1 SEHNR, CDR2 FQNEAQ (reference sequence). The V gene end was trimmed by 0 bases and the J gene end by 15 bases; junction bases not matched to a gene: 10. The CDR3 DNA is TGTGCCAGCAGCTTAGCGAGACAGGGGTTTCCGGTCCTCCACTTT. Translation gives CASSLARQGFPVLHF.

This clonotype was seen many times. The rearrangement uses TRBV6-2 or TRBV6-3 and TRBJ1-5, with a possible D match to TRBD1 (5 bases). The CDR3 has 15 residues. V lost 5 bases to trimming and J lost 9 bases, with 20 bases between them. Germline loops: CDR1 MNHEY, CDR2 SVGEGT. CDR3 residues: CASSPSMSLGGPQHF. The CDR3 coding sequence is TGTGCCAGCAGTCCCTCGATGAGTCTCGGGGGGCCCCAGCATTTT.

The chain combines TRBV6-5 with TRBJ2-5; TRBD2 agrees at 10 bases. The CDR3 runs 16 residues. Germline V lookup: CDR1 MNHEY, CDR2 SVGAGI. Trimming removed 4 bases from V and 3 bases from J; junction bases left unmatched: 8. The CDR3 is CASSSLSGGFKETQYF. CDR3 in DNA: TGTGCCAGCAGTTCCCTTAGCGGGGGGTTCAAAGAGACCCAGTACTTC.

The chain carries TRBV29-1 and TRBJ2-7, with 7 bases lining up with TRBD1. The V segment lost 2 bases and the J segment 0 bases; nucleotides outside the gene matches: 4. The CDR3 totals 14 residues. Germline V gene data show CDR1 as SQVTM and CDR2 as ANQGSEA. CDR3 sequence reads: CSVETRGSSYEQYF. The CDR3 region has the DNA TGCAGCGTTGAAACCAGGGGGAGCTCCTACGAGCAGTACTTC.

This clonotype was detected once. The V call is TRBV20-1, the J call TRBJ2-7; the D call may be TRBD1 or TRBD2 (5 bases each). V was shortened by 6 bases and J by 0 bases, with 12 bases between the two germline ends. Germline CDR1 DFQATT, CDR2 SNEGSKA (reference sequence). The CDR3 covers 13 residues. This chain's CDR3 is CSAGVLSSYEQYF. The CDR3 nucleotides read TGCAGTGCGGGGGTCCTAAGCTCCTACGAGCAGTACTTC.

This clonotype came up a few times. The rearrangement uses TRBV7-3 and TRBJ2-5; maybe TRBD2 (7 bases). The CDR3 is 14 amino acids. CDR1 is SGHTA and CDR2 is FQGTGA in the germline V gene. Trimming removed 1 base from V and 6 bases from J, with 12 bases in between. The CDR3 spells CASSLSRGAKTQYF. DNA of the CDR3: TGTGCCAGCAGCTTAAGCCGGGGGGCGAAGACCCAGTACTTC.

V usage is TRBV6-1 and J usage is TRBJ2-3, with TRBD2 matching 8 bases. V shed 5 bases and J 0 bases; nucleotides not matched to a gene: 4. This CDR3 has 15 residues. The germline V gene encodes CDR1 MNHNS and CDR2 SASEGT. CDR3 sequence reads: CASSLPGGSTDTQYF. The CDR3 DNA sequence: TGTGCCAGCAGTTTGCCGGGGGGGAGCACAGATACGCAGTATTTT.

The V and J genes are TRBV7-9 and TRBJ2-2; D is unclear. CDR1 and CDR2 (germline): SEHNR, FQNEAQ (reference sequence). The CDR3 totals 16 residues. V was shortened by 2 bases and J by 1 base, with 11 bases between the two germline ends. CDR3 DNA sequence: TGTGCCAGCAGCTTACCCCGAGGATGGAACACCGGGGAGCTGTTTTTT. As protein: CASSLPRGWNTGELFF. Variable domain in full (rest from reference TRBV7-9 and TRBJ2-2): DTGVSQNPRHKITKRGQNVTFRCDPISEHNRLYWYRQTLGQGPEFLTYFQNEAQLEKSRLLSDRFSAERPKGSFSTLEIQRTEQGDSAMYLCASSLPRGWNTGELFFGEGSRLTVL.

The genes are TRBV7-4 and TRBJ2-2, with D hard to call. Germline CDR1 and CDR2: SGHVT and SQSDAQ. Trimming removed 7 bases at V and 2 bases at J, with 11 bases between. The CDR3 has 14 amino acids. Written as DNA, the CDR3 is TGTGCCAGCACCTGGACGGGCAACACCGGGGAGCTGTTTTTT. Amino acid sequence: CASTWTGNTGELFF.

V usage is TRBV4-1 and J usage is TRBJ1-6, with no clear D. Germline V gene sequence: CDR1 MGHRA, CDR2 YSYEKL. The ends were cut back, 1 base at V and 5 bases at J, with 6 bases in the middle. The CDR3 extends over 14 amino acids. The CDR3 loop reads CASSQVQDNSPLHF. CDR3 in DNA: TGCGCCAGCAGCCAAGTCCAGGATAATTCACCCCTCCACTTT.

This chain joins TRBV7-9 and TRBJ2-3; 7 bases map to TRBD1. Germline trimming cut 5 bases from V and 2 bases from J; bases unmatched to any gene: 7. The CDR3 has 15 amino acids. The germline V gene has CDR1 SEHNR and CDR2 FQNEAQ (reference sequence). The CDR3 here is CASSTDRDLTDTQYF. CDR3 DNA: TGTGCCAGCAGCACCGACAGGGACCTCACAGATACGCAGTATTTT. Together with reference TRBV7-9 and TRBJ2-3, the CDR3 gives the full variable domain: DTGVSQNPRHKITKRGQNVTFRCDPISEHNRLYWYRQTLGQGPEFLTYFQNEAQLEKSRLLSDRFSAERPKGSFSTLEIQRTEQGDSAMYLCASSTDRDLTDTQYFGPGTRLTVL.

The V call is TRBV7-9, the J call TRBJ2-7; the D gene is possibly TRBD1 (6 bases). The CDR3 extends over 13 amino acids. V lost 5 bases and J 0 bases, leaving 8 bases between the germline ends. Germline lookup yields CDR1 SEHNR and CDR2 FQNEAQ (reference sequence). CDR3 protein: CASSADSSYEQYF. The CDR3 DNA is TGTGCCAGCAGCGCGGACAGCTCCTACGAGCAGTACTTC.

This clonotype was recorded a few times. The chain joins TRBV7-9 to TRBJ2-1; D unresolved. Per the germline V gene, CDR1 is SEHNR and CDR2 is FQNEAQ (reference sequence). Trimming cost V 0 bases and J 5 bases, with 14 bases left between them. This CDR3 spans 16 amino acids. The CDR3 here is CASSLAGVRTHNEQFF. The CDR3 DNA is TGTGCCAGCAGCTTAGCGGGCGTGAGGACCCACAATGAGCAGTTCTTC.

The V and J genes are TRBV19 and TRBJ1-1, with D unclear. This CDR3 has 12 amino acids. Germline V lookup: CDR1 LNHDA, CDR2 SQIVND (reference sequence). V lost 5 bases to trimming and J lost 7 bases, with 11 bases between them. CDR3 sequence: CASSWGFGEAFF. In DNA form, the CDR3 reads TGTGCCAGTAGTTGGGGTTTTGGTGAAGCTTTCTTT.

In its sample, this clonotype was seen many times. V is TRBV5-8 and J is TRBJ2-7; TRBD1 agrees at 9 bases. The CDR3 is made up of 16 amino acids. The V segment lost 2 bases and the J segment 6 bases; nucleotides outside the gene matches: 12. Germline CDR1 is SGHTS and CDR2 is YDEGEE. The CDR3 DNA reads TGTGCCAGCAGCTTACGACAGGGGGTTGCCTCCCGCGAGCAGTACTTC. Residues: CASSLRQGVASREQYF.

The chain has TRBV7-2 and TRBJ1-4; D is uncertain. The CDR3 runs 16 residues. With 2 bases removed from V and 1 base from J, the gap between germline ends came to 11 bases. Per germline, CDR1 SGHTA and CDR2 FQGNSA. The CDR3 spells CASSLRSGVTNEKLFF. The CDR3 region has the DNA TGTGCCAGCAGCTTAAGGAGTGGGGTAACTAATGAAAAACTGTTTTTT.

Only a few counts were recorded for this clonotype. The V and J genes are TRBV12-3 or TRBV12-4 and TRBJ2-7; D unclear. This CDR3 contains 14 residues. The V end was cut by 6 bases, the J end by 3 bases, with 15 bases between. CDR3 protein: CASSPFSVDYEQYF. CDR3 sequence (DNA): TGTGCCAGCAGCCCCTTTTCTGTAGACTACGAGCAGTACTTC.

The chain combines TRBV10-3 with TRBJ2-7; D unresolved. Germline V gene data show CDR1 as ENHRY and CDR2 as SYGVKD. This CDR3 has 12 residues. Trimming cost V 3 bases and J 0 bases, with 3 bases left between them. The CDR3 nucleotides are TGTGCCATCAGTGACTACTCCTACGAGCAGTACTTC. Protein sequence: CAISDYSYEQYF.

This sequence joins TRBV30 and TRBJ1-1, with 8 bases aligning to TRBD1. Germline assignment: CDR1 GTSNPN and CDR2 SVGIG (reference sequence). After removal of 1 base from V and 5 bases from J, the junction contained 9 bases not matched to a gene. The CDR3 has 15 residues. CDR3 sequence reads: CAWSARTGRGTEAFF. CDR3 bases: TGTGCCTGGAGTGCAAGGACAGGGCGAGGGACTGAAGCTTTCTTT.

This clonotype was found a few times. V is TRBV2 and J is TRBJ2-2; TRBD1 matches at 9 bases. The CDR3 runs 20 residues. With 6 bases clipped from V and 0 bases from J, the junction kept 17 bases outside the gene matches. Germline CDR1 reads SNHLY; CDR2 reads FYNNEI. This CDR3 reads CASSETGGLAFHTNTGELFF. The CDR3 DNA follows: TGTGCCAGCAGCGAAACAGGGGGCTTAGCCTTCCACACGAACACCGGGGAGCTGTTTTTT.

This clonotype was seen a handful of times. This chain links TRBV7-8 with TRBJ1-6, with D possibly being TRBD1 (5 bases). Trimming left V 4 bases short and J 7 bases short, with 17 bases between. Looked up from germline, CDR1 is SGHVS and CDR2 is FQNEAQ. The CDR3 covers 16 residues. The CDR3 coding sequence is TGTGCCAGCAGCTCCCGGACAACGTTTTACAATTCACCCCTCCACTTT. Its protein product is CASSSRTTFYNSPLHF.

This CDR3 reads CASSAGTPLPHEQYF. CDR3 sequence (DNA): TGTGCCAGCAGCGCCGGGACGCCCCTTCCCCACGAGCAGTACTTC. This chain links TRBV7-9 with TRBJ2-7, with D perhaps matching TRBD1 or TRBD2 (5 bases each). V was trimmed by 5 bases and J by 5 bases, leaving 19 bases between them. Germline V gene sequence: CDR1 SEHNR, CDR2 FQNEAQ (reference sequence). The length of the CDR3 is 15 residues.

The chain joins TRBV29-1 to TRBJ2-7; 9 nucleotides line up with TRBD1. The germline V gene has CDR1 SQVTM and CDR2 ANQGSEA. With V trimmed by 6 bases and J by 2 bases, 11 bases remained unmatched. CDR3 size: 15 residues. CDR3 nucleotide sequence: TGCAGCGTGCGCCTCGGGACAGGGCTTCCCTACGAGCAGTACTTC. Encoded protein: CSVRLGTGLPYEQYF.

The chain links TRBV7-9 to TRBJ1-5; 9 nucleotides align to TRBD1. Trimming took 5 bases from V and 4 from J; bases not matched to a gene: 6. The CDR3 is 15 residues long. The germline V gene encodes CDR1 SEHNR and CDR2 FQNEAQ (reference sequence). As DNA, the CDR3 is TGTGCCAGCAGCCCCACAGGGGGCCCAAATCAGCCCCAGCATTTT. Encoded protein: CASSPTGGPNQPQHF.